This entry concerns a single T cell receptor beta chain. This record belongs to a study of blood T cell repertoires in COVID-19. The overall study: Whether acute or convalescent, the COVID-19 samples came from the United States, Italy and Spain. Sources were T cells, B-cell-depleted T cells, or PBMCs; the material itself was cDNA or gDNA.

In the original analysis: Using reference gene primer amplification, nucleated cell counts were estimated. Some clones are missing from TCRdb's copy, which holds only in-frame ones; the method was immunoSEQ multiplex PCR. D and trimming were read from the DNA, whereas the V and J calls and clone size are those reported in that table. The sample lists some 45,000 clones; approximately 85% were seen once. The ends lost 5 bases at V and 8 bases at J; junction bases unmatched: 2. The CDR3 spans 12 residues. CDR1 and CDR2 (germline): MNHNS, SASEGT. The chain employs TRBV6-1 and TRBJ2-1; 8 nucleotides line up with TRBD1. The receptor comes from an elderly woman with acute or convalescent COVID-19. The sample taken for sequencing was peripheral blood. The CDR3 here is CASSSGGHEQFF. CDR3 sequence (DNA): TGTGCCAGCAGTTCAGGGGGCCATGAGCAGTTCTTC.